This T cell receptor beta chain was profiled in a study of OX40 agonist ivuxolimab in advanced cancers. About the research overall: Anti-PD-1, anti-PD-L1 or anti-CTLA-4 therapy given earlier was allowed, and 40% had some. Partial response was recorded in three patients: one hepatocellular carcinoma and two cutaneous melanoma cases. Overall study findings and caveats: Low normalized clonal expansion also occurred in some nonresponding patients.

Some clones are missing from TCRdb's copy, which holds only in-frame ones; the method was immunoSEQ multiplex PCR. The sample records more than 55,000 clones, 75% to 90% being singletons. Anyone with autoimmune disease history or systemic immunosuppression was excluded. CDR1 KGHSH and CDR2 LQKENI come from the germline V gene. V lost 3 bases, J lost 5 bases, and 10 bases stayed unmatched. The CDR3 runs 17 residues. Regarding this clone: Its antigen is still unknown.

Sample: CD4+ or CD8+ T cells sorted from blood, taken in a trial of the OX40 agonist ivuxolimab. The TCR comes from an adult with an advanced solid tumor such as melanoma, head and neck, liver or kidney cancer. The rearrangement joins TRBV18 to TRBJ1-5; 10 nucleotides line up with TRBD1. The CDR3 sequence is CASSPKHRDRGDQPQHF. The CDR3 region has the DNA TGTGCCAGCTCACCTAAGCACCGGGACAGGGGTGATCAGCCCCAGCATTTT. Full variable domain (missing parts from reference TRBV18 and TRBJ1-5): NAGVMQNPRHLVRRRGQEARLRCSPMKGHSHVYWYRQLPEEGLKFMVYLQKENIIDESGMPKERFSAEFPKEGPSILRIQQVVRGDSAAYFCASSPKHRDRGDQPQHFGDGTRLSIL.